Only a few counts were recorded for the clone carrying this T cell receptor (beta chain). Its antigen is not known. The data are from a study of shared clonotypes between healthy human individuals. Study in general: Contributing individuals were two females and three males aged 18 to 49. General observations from the study: Rarefaction exposed incomplete sorted-subset sequencing despite large depth. It was anticipated that sequencing depth would influence how many clonotypes donors shared.

Using immunoSEQ multiplex PCR, the repertoire was profiled, and TCRdb retains in-frame clones only, with some absent. The sample yields a few million clones, approximately 90% seen once. None of the donors, who were healthy HIV-negative adults, had recently had acute infections or vaccinations. Sequenced input: naive CD4+ T cells sorted from blood. The subset is: CD45RA+ positively selected. The origin of this receptor is a man in his late teens or twenties in good health.

CDR3 nucleotides: TGTGCCTGGAGTCCGGGACAGGAGAGTTATGGCTACACCTTC. Translating gives CAWSPGQESYGYTF. The chain is built from TRBV30 and TRBJ1-2, with 8 bases matching TRBD1. CDR3 size: 14 residues. The germline gives CDR1 GTSNPN, CDR2 SVGIG (reference sequence). Trimming removed 2 bases from V and 5 bases from J; junction bases left unmatched: 7.